These 20 T cell receptor beta chains originate from one sample sequenced in a study of cytomegalovirus exposure and HLA in healthy donors. Researchers ran the PCR with 60 Vbeta and 13 Jbeta primers. Repertoires were generated with immunoSEQ multiplex PCR, while TCRdb's copy carries only in-frame clones and drops some. Here the sample spans 150,000 or so clones, 60% to 80% being singletons. Material for sequencing was PBMCs. These receptors were taken from a young man in good health and CMV-seropositive.

The sample holds one count of this clone. The chain uses TRBV27 and TRBJ2-5, with 12 positions matching TRBD2. Germline assignment: CDR1 MNHEY and CDR2 SMNVEV (reference sequence). CDR3 length: 15 residues. V gave up 3 bases and J gave up 11 bases; unmatched junction bases: 10. The CDR3 region is CASSFSLAGGDEQYF. DNA for the CDR3: TGTGCCAGCAGTTTCTCACTAGCGGGAGGTGATGAGCAGTACTTC.

The rearrangement joins TRBV19 to TRBJ1-1; D perhaps matches TRBD1 (5 bases). CDR3 size: 12 residues. Per the germline V gene, CDR1 is LNHDA and CDR2 is SQIVND (reference sequence). Trimming cost V 6 bases and J 4 bases, with 9 bases left between them. Written as DNA, the CDR3 is TGTGCCAGTAGCTACAGGTTCACTGAAGCTTTCTTT. Residues: CASSYRFTEAFF. Full variable domain (remainder filled in from reference TRBV19 and TRBJ1-1): DGGITQSPKYLFRKEGQNVTLSCEQNLNHDAMYWYRQDPGQGLRLIYYSQIVNDFQKGDIAEGYSVSREKKESFPLTVTSAQKNPTAFYLCASSYRFTEAFFGQGTRLTVV.

The chain carries TRBV4-2 and TRBJ2-1; tentative D call: TRBD1 (6 bases). Germline V CDR1 and CDR2: LGHNA, YNFKEQ. The V end was cut by 1 base, the J end by 4 bases, with 11 bases between. This CDR3 has 15 amino acids. CDR3 amino acids: CASSQGSGEYNEQFF. The CDR3 nucleotides read TGTGCCAGCAGCCAAGGTTCAGGGGAGTACAATGAGCAGTTCTTC.

The chain uses TRBV27 and TRBJ1-4, with a weak D call TRBD1 (5 bases). Looked up from germline, CDR1 is MNHEY and CDR2 is SMNVEV (reference sequence). The CDR3 runs 15 residues. Trimming took off 6 bases at V and 5 bases at J, with 16 bases between the two ends. The CDR3 nucleotides are TGTGCCAGCAGGGGGGGGGACGGACAAAATGAAAAACTGTTTTTT. It specifies CASRGGDGQNEKLFF.

V usage is TRBV6-6 and J usage is TRBJ1-5; TRBD1 agrees at 7 bases. CDR1 is MNHNY, CDR2 SVGAGI, per germline (reference sequence). Germline trimming cut 5 bases from V and 4 bases from J; bases unmatched to any gene: 5. The CDR3 loop spans 14 amino acids. The CDR3 sequence is CASSRGTVNQPQHF. The CDR3 bases are TGTGCCAGCAGTCGTGGGACAGTAAATCAGCCCCAGCATTTT.

This chain links TRBV29-1 with TRBJ2-1; the match to TRBD2 covers 10 bases. CDR1 is SQVTM, CDR2 ANQGSEA, per germline. The ends lost 4 bases at V and 8 bases at J; junction bases unmatched: 11. The CDR3 runs to 15 residues. CDR3 sequence (DNA): TGCAGCGTTGCCATTGGGGCTAGCGGGAGCTATGAGCAGTTCTTC. This encodes CSVAIGASGSYEQFF.

V gene TRBV5-4 combines with J gene TRBJ2-2; D is possibly TRBD2 (5 bases). Trimming took 2 bases from V and 5 from J, leaving 7 bases between them. This CDR3 comprises 13 residues. The V gene's germline CDR1 is SGHNT and CDR2 YYREEE (reference sequence). CDR3 nucleotide sequence: TGTGCCAGCAGCTTCGGGGAGACCGGGGAGCTGTTTTTT. Amino acids: CASSFGETGELFF. The variable domain in full, with the rest retrieved from reference TRBV5-4 and TRBJ2-2, is ETGVTQSPTHLIKTRGQQVTLRCSSQSGHNTVSWYQQALGQGPQFIFQYYREEENGRGNFPPRFSGLQFPNYSSELNVNALELDDSALYLCASSFGETGELFFGEGSRLTVL.

V usage is TRBV25-1 and J usage is TRBJ2-3, with TRBD1 matching 7 bases. There are 13 residues in the CDR3. CDR1 is MGHDK and CDR2 is SYGVNS in the germline V gene. With V trimmed by 8 bases and J by 4 bases, 6 bases remained unmatched. The CDR3 sequence is CASGDRAPDTQYF. CDR3 nucleotides: TGTGCCAGCGGAGACAGGGCCCCAGATACGCAGTATTTT.

The chain links TRBV30 to TRBJ1-6; no clear D. Germline V gene lookup returns CDR1 GTSNPN and CDR2 SVGIG (reference sequence). There are 12 residues in the CDR3. V shed 3 bases and J shed 14 bases, with 14 bases lying between them. Here the CDR3 DNA reads TGTGCCTGGAGCCCGGGGATGGCAGCCCTCCACTTT. Its translation: CAWSPGMAALHF.

The gene calls are TRBV19 and TRBJ2-1; the D gene is possibly TRBD2 (5 bases). Trimming removed 3 bases at V and 0 bases at J, with 12 bases between. The germline gives CDR1 LNHDA, CDR2 SQIVND (reference sequence). The CDR3 has 16 amino acids. The CDR3 loop is CASSISAESSYNEQFF. The CDR3 coding sequence is TGTGCCAGTAGTATCTCAGCGGAAAGCTCCTACAATGAGCAGTTCTTC. The full variable domain, completed using reference TRBV19 and TRBJ2-1, is DGGITQSPKYLFRKEGQNVTLSCEQNLNHDAMYWYRQDPGQGLRLIYYSQIVNDFQKGDIAEGYSVSREKKESFPLTVTSAQKNPTAFYLCASSISAESSYNEQFFGPGTRLTVL.

A single count supports this clone. The rearrangement uses TRBV5-4 and TRBJ2-5; a weak D match, TRBD2 (5 bases). Trimming cost V 0 bases and J 0 bases, with 6 bases left between them. The V gene's germline CDR1 is SGHNT and CDR2 YYREEE (reference sequence). The CDR3 covers 14 residues. This CDR3 is CASSLGGHQETQYF. The CDR3 nucleotides read TGTGCCAGCAGCTTGGGAGGGCACCAAGAGACCCAGTACTTC.

V gene TRBV25-1 combines with J gene TRBJ1-5; no clear D. From germline, CDR1 is MGHDK and CDR2 SYGVNS. The V and J ends lost 1 base and 0 bases respectively, with 10 bases between them. The CDR3 is 16 residues long. The CDR3 DNA is TGTGCCAGCAGTGAATGTAAGGACTATAGCAATCAGCCCCAGCATTTT. Encoded protein: CASSECKDYSNQPQHF.

The V and J genes are TRBV7-9 and TRBJ2-1, with 11 positions matching TRBD2. With V trimmed by 10 bases and J by 5 bases, 10 bases remained unmatched. Germline V gene data show CDR1 as SEHNR and CDR2 as FQNEAQ (reference sequence). CDR3 length equals 15 residues. The CDR3 nucleotides read TGTGCCACCAAACTTAGCGGGAGGGCCGACAATGAGCAGTTCTTC. Amino acid sequence: CATKLSGRADNEQFF.

V gene TRBV7-8 combines with J gene TRBJ2-4, with 8 bases fitting TRBD1. The CDR3 has 17 residues. Losses at the gene ends were 5 bases for V and 15 bases for J; bases not matched to a gene: 24. Germline V gene sequence: CDR1 SGHVS, CDR2 FQNEAQ. The CDR3 region has the DNA TGTGCCAGCAGCCAAACGTGGGGGAGGACAGGGAACAATCTCCGGTACTTC. This translates into CASSQTWGRTGNNLRYF.

V and J are TRBV6-5 and TRBJ1-6; D is unresolved. The V end was cut by 2 bases, the J end by 8 bases, with 16 bases between. The V gene's germline CDR1 is MNHEY and CDR2 SVGAGI. CDR3 length equals 16 residues. The CDR3 DNA follows: TGTGCCAGCAGTTACGCCTCACCGGGGAAGGATTCACCCCTCCACTTT. It yields the protein CASSYASPGKDSPLHF.

The chain joins TRBV7-8 to TRBJ2-1; 8 nucleotides agree with TRBD2. Germline V lookup: CDR1 SGHVS, CDR2 FQNEAQ. The CDR3 loop spans 15 amino acids. Trimming removed 2 bases from V and 5 bases from J; junction bases left unmatched: 5. The CDR3 nucleotides are TGTGCCAGCAGCTTAATCCGGGGGGGGGACAATGAGCAGTTCTTC. This codes for CASSLIRGGDNEQFF.

This clone was detected a few times. Here the CDR3 reads CASSWERRMTDTQYF. The CDR3 DNA sequence: TGTGCCAGCAGCTGGGAGAGACGGATGACAGATACGCAGTATTTT. The chain employs TRBV5-6 and TRBJ2-3, with D possibly TRBD2 on 5 matching bases. Trimming took off 3 bases at V and 3 bases at J, with 14 bases between the two ends. The CDR3 sequence is 15 residues long. Germline CDR1 and CDR2: SGHDT and YYEEEE.

The chain couples TRBV12-5 to TRBJ2-5; 7 positions match TRBD1. The germline V gene has CDR1 LGHNT and CDR2 FRNRAP. The J segment lost 1 base and the V segment lost 0 bases, leaving 8 bases of the junction unmatched. The CDR3 runs to 17 residues. The chain's CDR3 is CASGLVPGRGSQETQYF. For the CDR3, the DNA is TGTGCTAGTGGTTTGGTACCGGGCAGGGGGTCCCAAGAGACCCAGTACTTC. The full variable domain, rest sourced from reference TRBV12-5 and TRBJ2-5, is DARVTQTPRHKVTEMGQEVTMRCQPILGHNTVFWYRQTMMQGLELLAYFRNRAPLDDSGMPKDRFSAEMPDATLATLKIQPSEPRDSAVYFCASGLVPGRGSQETQYFGPGTRLLVL.

The V and J genes are TRBV11-2 and TRBJ2-5; TRBD2 aligns across 7 bases. Per the germline V gene, CDR1 is SGHAT and CDR2 is FQNNGV. The CDR3 spans 15 residues. The junction had 6 bases not matched to a gene; V was cut back by 1 base and J by 4 bases. This CDR3 reads CASSLVRREGETQYF. The CDR3 nucleotides are TGTGCCAGCAGCTTAGTCCGGAGGGAGGGAGAGACCCAGTACTTC. The full variable domain, completed using reference TRBV11-2 and TRBJ2-5, is EAGVAQSPRYKIIEKRQSVAFWCNPISGHATLYWYQQILGQGPKLLIQFQNNGVVDDSQLPKDRFSAERLKGVDSTLKIQPAKLEDSAVYLCASSLVRREGETQYFGPGTRLLVL.

A remark on this clone: The sample has other DNA sequences that encode this CDR3 too. The chain couples TRBV6-5 to TRBJ2-7; 8 bases fit TRBD2. The length of the CDR3 is 14 residues. The germline V gene has CDR1 MNHEY and CDR2 SVGAGI. Trimming at V came to 2 bases and at J to 3 bases, leaving 3 bases not matched to a gene. The CDR3 here is CASSYGRGGYEQYF. CDR3 DNA: TGTGCCAGCAGTTACGGTCGGGGGGGCTACGAGCAGTACTTC.